Below, 22 T cell receptor beta chains from the same sample are listed, as sequenced in a study of blood T cell repertoires in COVID-19. Sequencing used immunoSEQ multiplex PCR; TCRdb keeps in-frame clones, though not all of them. The sample holds a few hundred thousand clones, around 87% seen once. The sequencing input was PBMCs or T cells enriched from blood (not recorded which). Receptor source: a man between 35 and 55 years old in a cohort exposed to, infected with or recovered from COVID-19 (not recorded which).

The genes are TRBV2 and TRBJ1-1; maybe TRBD1 (6 bases). Per germline, CDR1 SNHLY and CDR2 FYNNEI. This CDR3 region has 17 residues. V was cut by 3 bases and J by 5 bases, with 22 bases left in between. The CDR3 is CASSDFDRLSSETEAFF. CDR3 nucleotides: TGTGCCAGCAGTGATTTCGACAGGCTCTCTTCTGAGACTGAAGCTTTCTTT.

This chain links TRBV28 with TRBJ2-3; weak D call: TRBD1 (6 bases). The V end was cut by 5 bases, the J end by 0 bases, with 12 bases between. Per the germline V gene, CDR1 is MDHEN and CDR2 is SYDVKM. The CDR3 totals 15 residues. The CDR3 region has the DNA TGTGCCAGCAGTCTCGGGACACCAAGCACAGATACGCAGTATTTT. Its protein product is CASSLGTPSTDTQYF.

The chain uses TRBV2 and TRBJ2-7; D remains unclear. This CDR3 is built from 14 residues. Germline V gene sequence: CDR1 SNHLY, CDR2 FYNNEI. Trimming removed 6 bases at V and 5 bases at J, with 17 bases between. The DNA of the CDR3 is TGTGCCAGCAGAGATAGACTGGATACGGACGAGCAGTACTTC. This sequence encodes CASRDRLDTDEQYF.

The rearrangement uses TRBV9 and TRBJ2-1; maybe TRBD1 (5 bases). This CDR3 is built from 14 residues. Looked up from germline, CDR1 is SGDLS and CDR2 is YYNGEE. V shed 4 bases and J shed 9 bases, with 17 bases lying between them. As DNA, the CDR3 is TGTGCCAGCAGCATATCCGGACAAGAACTTGAGCAGTTCTTC. It translates to CASSISGQELEQFF.

In its sample, this clone was seen once. The CDR3 bases are TGCGCCAGCAGCCGAGACACAAGTAACTATGGCTACACCTTC. Translation: CASSRDTSNYGYTF. J is TRBJ1-2 and V is TRBV5-1; no definite D call. V shed 4 bases and J shed 1 base, with 11 bases lying between them. The CDR3 has 14 amino acids. Germline CDR1 SGHRS, CDR2 YFSETQ.

CDR3 residues: CAWSPGHSYGYTF. CDR3 coding DNA: TGTGCCTGGAGTCCGGGACACTCTTATGGCTACACCTTC. The V call is TRBV30, the J call TRBJ1-2; possible D gene TRBD1, 6 bases. Looked up from germline, CDR1 is GTSNPN and CDR2 is SVGIG (reference sequence). V lost 2 bases to trimming and J lost 5 bases, with 12 bases between them. The length of the CDR3 is 13 residues.

This clone occurred a few times. This chain uses TRBV7-9 with TRBJ1-1; 7 nucleotides line up with TRBD1. The CDR3 has 15 amino acids. Germline CDR1 and CDR2: SEHNR and FQNEAQ (reference sequence). V shed 5 bases, J shed 1 base, and the junction held 7 bases outside the gene matches. CDR3 sequence reads: CASSPVGQPNTEAFF. The DNA for the CDR3 is TGTGCCAGCAGCCCGGTGGGACAGCCGAACACTGAAGCTTTCTTT.

The CDR3 protein is CASSRDRGQGNNEQFF. The CDR3 nucleotides read TGTGCCAGCTCACGGGACAGGGGGCAAGGTAACAATGAGCAGTTCTTC. The chain employs TRBV18 and TRBJ2-1; 12 bases map to TRBD1. The CDR3 covers 16 residues. In germline, CDR1 is KGHSH, CDR2 LQKENI. Trimming at V came to 4 bases and at J to 5 bases, leaving 6 bases not matched to a gene.

The chain combines TRBV11-2 with TRBJ2-5; a possible D gene is TRBD2 (5 bases). Germline CDR1 and CDR2: SGHAT and FQNNGV. Trimming removed 8 bases at V and 4 bases at J, with 23 bases between. This CDR3 comprises 16 residues. CDR3 sequence: CASSGQAAVRGETQYF. The CDR3 coding sequence is TGTGCCAGCTCTGGCCAGGCAGCGGTCCGTGGAGAGACCCAGTACTTC.

The chain couples TRBV19 to TRBJ1-5; D not resolved. The germline gives CDR1 LNHDA, CDR2 SQIVND (reference sequence). Trimming took 3 bases from V and 4 from J, leaving 7 bases between them. The CDR3 runs to 13 residues. CDR3 protein: CASSMAGNQPQHF. DNA of the CDR3: TGTGCCAGTAGTATGGCAGGTAATCAGCCCCAGCATTTT.

V and J are TRBV5-1 and TRBJ2-1; D uncertain. The CDR3 consists of 17 residues. Per germline, CDR1 SGHRS and CDR2 YFSETQ. V gave up 0 bases and J gave up 0 bases, with 13 bases separating them. The CDR3 DNA reads TGCGCCAGCAGCTTGGAGCCAGCAAGGAGCTCCTACAATGAGCAGTTCTTC. It translates to CASSLEPARSSYNEQFF. Full variable domain (missing parts from reference TRBV5-1 and TRBJ2-1): KAGVTQTPRYLIKTRGQQVTLSCSPISGHRSVSWYQQTPGQGLQFLFEYFSETQRNKGNFPGRFSGRQFSNSRSEMNVSTLELGDSALYLCASSLEPARSSYNEQFFGPGTRLTVL.

This chain joins TRBV7-2 and TRBJ1-1; TRBD1 might be the D (5 bases). Looked up from germline, CDR1 is SGHTA and CDR2 is FQGNSA. This CDR3 has 13 residues. The V and J ends lost 5 bases and 1 base respectively, with 8 bases between them. The chain's CDR3 is CASSQQENTEAFF. CDR3 nucleotides: TGTGCCAGCAGCCAACAGGAGAACACTGAAGCTTTCTTT.

The rearrangement links TRBV5-8 to TRBJ2-1; D is unresolved. Trimming removed 5 bases at V and 1 base at J, with 13 bases between. Germline V gene sequence: CDR1 SGHTS, CDR2 YDEGEE. The CDR3 contains 15 residues. The CDR3 region is CASRPRSLSYNEQFF. The CDR3 DNA follows: TGTGCCAGCAGACCGAGGAGTCTATCCTACAATGAGCAGTTCTTC. Together with reference TRBV5-8 and TRBJ2-1, the CDR3 gives the full variable domain: EAGVTQSPTHLIKTRGQQATLRCSPISGHTSVYWYQQALGLGLQFLLWYDEGEERNRGNFPPRFSGRQFPNYSSELNVNALELEDSALYLCASRPRSLSYNEQFFGPGTRLTVL.

The chain carries TRBV2 and TRBJ1-1, with D hard to call. Per germline, CDR1 SNHLY and CDR2 FYNNEI. The CDR3 is 13 amino acids. V was clipped by 9 bases and J by 1 base, with 12 bases between them. The CDR3 region has the DNA TGTGCCAGAAAAAAGACAAGGAACACTGAAGCTTTCTTT. Translated, it gives CARKKTRNTEAFF.

The chain links TRBV5-6 to TRBJ1-2, with 8 bases identical to TRBD1. Germline V CDR1 and CDR2: SGHDT, YYEEEE. There are 15 residues in the CDR3. With 3 bases clipped from V and 3 bases from J, the junction kept 7 bases outside the gene matches. The CDR3 coding sequence is TGTGCCAGCAGCTCCAGACAGGGGAGATACTATGGCTACACCTTC. As protein: CASSSRQGRYYGYTF.

The V and J genes are TRBV3-1 (or the pseudogene TRBV3-2) and TRBJ2-7, with D perhaps matching TRBD2 (6 bases). CDR1 is LGHDT and CDR2 is YNNKEL in the germline V gene (reference sequence). The V gene lost 6 bases and the J gene lost 5 bases, with 14 bases spanning the gap. This CDR3 comprises 13 residues. CDR3 coding DNA: TGTGCCAGCAGGGGTCTAGCGCGGGACGAGCAGTACTTC. It codes for CASRGLARDEQYF.

The chain uses TRBV5-1 and TRBJ2-2; the match to TRBD2 covers 10 bases. With V trimmed by 0 bases and J by 6 bases, 5 bases remained unmatched. The CDR3 is made up of 16 amino acids. Germline CDR1 reads SGHRS; CDR2 reads YFSETQ. Here the CDR3 reads CASSLDPSGSAGELFF. CDR3 sequence (DNA): TGCGCCAGCAGCTTGGATCCTAGCGGGAGCGCCGGGGAGCTGTTTTTT.

The chain employs TRBV2 and TRBJ1-2, with 7 bases identical to TRBD1. CDR3 length: 13 residues. V trimming: 5 bases; J trimming: 8 bases; junction bases outside the gene matches: 8. Germline-derived CDR1 and CDR2 are SNHLY and FYNNEI. CDR3 residues: CASSLTGVGGYTF. The CDR3 region has the DNA TGTGCCAGCAGTTTAACAGGGGTTGGCGGCTACACCTTC. Complete variable domain (other parts from reference TRBV2 and TRBJ1-2): EPEVTQTPSHQVTQMGQEVILRCVPISNHLYFYWYRQILGQKVEFLVSFYNNEISEKSEIFDDQFSVERPDGSNFTLKIRSTKLEDSAMYFCASSLTGVGGYTFGSGTRLTVV.

The chain carries TRBV9 and TRBJ1-5; a possible D gene is TRBD1 (6 bases). CDR3 length: 15 amino acids. Germline V gives CDR1 SGDLS, CDR2 YYNGEE. The V end was cut by 0 bases, the J end by 3 bases, with 10 bases between. In DNA form, the CDR3 reads TGTGCCAGCAGCGTAGGCGGGGGGCCCAATCAGCCCCAGCATTTT. Amino acids: CASSVGGGPNQPQHF.

The table lists this clone with a count of one. The V and J genes are TRBV24-1 and TRBJ1-2; D call uncertain. Germline values: CDR1 KGHDR, CDR2 SFDVKD. The CDR3 totals 14 residues. The V end lost 1 base, the J end lost 1 base, and 6 bases lay between the germline ends. The CDR3: CATSDFSGNYGYTF. DNA for the CDR3: TGTGCCACCAGTGATTTTTCGGGTAACTATGGCTACACCTTC.

The chain's CDR3 is CASSSIPKLAGGGEQFF. As DNA, the CDR3 is TGTGCCAGCAGCTCGATCCCCAAGCTAGCGGGGGGCGGTGAGCAGTTCTTC. The J gene is TRBJ2-1, the V gene TRBV7-2; 11 bases match TRBD2. The CDR3 is 17 amino acids. In germline, CDR1 is SGHTA, CDR2 FQGNSA. V trimming: 4 bases; J trimming: 9 bases; junction bases outside the gene matches: 14.

In this sample, this clone turned up a few times. The chain uses TRBV28 and TRBJ1-1; 7 positions agree with TRBD1. The CDR3 extends over 15 amino acids. V lost 2 bases and J lost 0; bases outside the gene matches: 3. Germline CDR1 reads MDHEN; CDR2 reads SYDVKM. The CDR3 sequence is CASSLGGQMNTEAFF. CDR3 coding DNA: TGTGCCAGCAGTTTAGGGGGACAGATGAACACTGAAGCTTTCTTT.